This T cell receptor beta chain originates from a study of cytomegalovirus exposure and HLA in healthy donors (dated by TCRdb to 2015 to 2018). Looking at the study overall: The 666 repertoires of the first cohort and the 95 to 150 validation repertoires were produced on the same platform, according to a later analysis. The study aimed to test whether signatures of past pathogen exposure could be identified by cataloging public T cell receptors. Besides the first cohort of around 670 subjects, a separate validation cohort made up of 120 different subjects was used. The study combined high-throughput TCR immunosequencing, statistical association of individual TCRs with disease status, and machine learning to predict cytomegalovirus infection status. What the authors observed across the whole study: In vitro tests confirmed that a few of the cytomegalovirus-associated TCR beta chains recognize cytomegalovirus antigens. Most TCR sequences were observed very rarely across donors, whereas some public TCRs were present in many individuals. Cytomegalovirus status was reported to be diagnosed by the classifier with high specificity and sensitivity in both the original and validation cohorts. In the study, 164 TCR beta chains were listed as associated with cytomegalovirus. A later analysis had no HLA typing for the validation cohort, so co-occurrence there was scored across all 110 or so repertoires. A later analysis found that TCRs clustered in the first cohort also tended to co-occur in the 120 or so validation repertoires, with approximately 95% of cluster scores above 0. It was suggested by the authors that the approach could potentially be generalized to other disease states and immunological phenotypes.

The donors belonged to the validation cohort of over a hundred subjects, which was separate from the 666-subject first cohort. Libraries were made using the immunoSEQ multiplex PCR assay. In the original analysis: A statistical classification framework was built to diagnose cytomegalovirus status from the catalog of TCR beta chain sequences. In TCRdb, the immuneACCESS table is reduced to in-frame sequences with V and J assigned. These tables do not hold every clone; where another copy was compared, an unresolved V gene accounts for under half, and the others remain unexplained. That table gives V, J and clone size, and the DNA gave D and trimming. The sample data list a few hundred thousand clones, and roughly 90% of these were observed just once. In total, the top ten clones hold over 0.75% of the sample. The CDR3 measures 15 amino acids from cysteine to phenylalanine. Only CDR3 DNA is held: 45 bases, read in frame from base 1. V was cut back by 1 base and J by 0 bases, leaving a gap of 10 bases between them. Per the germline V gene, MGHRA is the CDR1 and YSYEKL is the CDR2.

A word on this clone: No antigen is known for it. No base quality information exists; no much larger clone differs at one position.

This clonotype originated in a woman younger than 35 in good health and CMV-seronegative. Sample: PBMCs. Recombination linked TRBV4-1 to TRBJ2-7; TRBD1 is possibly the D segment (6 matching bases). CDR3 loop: CASSQVGTYSYEQYF. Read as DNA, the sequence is TGCGCCAGCAGCCAAGTGGGGACATACTCCTACGAGCAGTACTTC.